Described below is a single T cell receptor (beta chain) sequence and its context. The CDR3 is 13 amino acids. With 5 bases clipped from V and 9 bases from J, the junction kept 6 bases outside the gene matches. CDR1 is GTSNPN and CDR2 is SVGIG in the germline V gene (reference sequence). This specimen belongs to a study of cytomegalovirus exposure and HLA in healthy donors. The primer mix had 60 Vbeta and 13 Jbeta primers. Sequencing was performed with immunoSEQ multiplex PCR; in TCRdb, only in-frame clones are kept and a portion is missing. The sample includes some 130,000 clones, 80% of them seen just once.

V gene TRBV30 combines with J gene TRBJ2-1; 11 nucleotides agree with TRBD1. The clonotype comes from a man aged 35-49 years in good health and CMV-seronegative. Sequenced: PBMCs. The CDR3 sequence is CAWGGTGGGEQFF. CDR3 nucleotide sequence: TGTGCCTGGGGTGGGACAGGGGGAGGTGAGCAGTTCTTC.